Below, 20 T cell receptor beta chains from the same sample are listed, as sequenced in a study of shared T cell receptors in the human thymus listed by TCRdb under 2021. Receptors were amplified or captured by the immunoSEQ multiplex PCR assay. TCRdb carries this immuneACCESS record with in-frame sequences only. Its versions omit some clonotypes, under half of them owing to an unresolved V gene in the studies checked, with the rest unexplained. This sample gives about 660,000 clones in total; about 90% of them show up just once. The ten most abundant clones make up over 0.008% of the sample. These data are also associated with another study on human thymus T cells.

Sequenced input: thymocytes. These receptors all stem from a boy in the first two years of life with a congenital heart defect. Donor details come from another sample of the same person, matched by shared clones.

This chain joins TRBV5-4 and TRBJ2-2; 8 nucleotides align to TRBD2. The V gene end was trimmed by 0 bases and the J gene end by 4 bases; junction bases not matched to a gene: 8. This CDR3 contains 17 residues. Germline CDR1 is SGHNT and CDR2 is YYREEE (reference sequence). CDR3 loop: CASSLVRVAGSTGELFF. CDR3 bases: TGTGCCAGCAGCTTGGTTAGAGTAGCGGGAAGCACCGGGGAGCTGTTTTTT.

The CDR3 DNA sequence: TGTGCCAGCAGCGAAACAGGGGATAATCAGCCCCAGCATTTT. It encodes CASSETGDNQPQHF. The chain couples TRBV9 to TRBJ1-5, with 7 bases that match TRBD1. The CDR3 has 14 residues. J gave up 4 bases and V 3 bases, and 4 bases lay outside the gene matches. From germline, CDR1 is SGDLS and CDR2 YYNGEE.

The CDR3 loop reads CASSLVETSNYGYTF. The CDR3 DNA follows: TGTGCCAGCAGCTTAGTAGAGACTAGTAACTATGGCTACACCTTC. The J gene is TRBJ1-2, the V gene TRBV7-9; D unresolved. There are 15 residues in the CDR3. CDR1 and CDR2 from the germline V gene are SEHNR and FQNEAQ (reference sequence). V lost 1 base and J lost 1, with 10 bases in between.

The genes are TRBV5-1 and TRBJ2-4; a possible D gene is TRBD1 (5 bases). This CDR3 is built from 16 residues. Per germline, CDR1 SGHRS and CDR2 YFSETQ. Trimming stripped 0 bases from V and 0 bases from J, with 10 bases between. CDR3 nucleotide sequence: TGCGCCAGCAGCTTGGACAGGCCAACAGCCAAAAACATTCAGTACTTC. Translation gives CASSLDRPTAKNIQYF.

The chain employs TRBV10-1 and TRBJ2-1, with 10 bases that match TRBD2. V lost 6 bases, J lost 10 bases, and 12 bases stayed unmatched. From germline, CDR1 is WNHNN and CDR2 SYGVQD (reference sequence). CDR3 length: 15 amino acids. CDR3 coding DNA: TGCGCCAGCAGCCAGACCGGAGCGGGAGGGGGAGAGCAGTTCTTC. This translates into CASSQTGAGGGEQFF.

The chain joins TRBV7-2 to TRBJ2-2, with TRBD2 matching over 11 bases. The CDR3 covers 17 residues. V shed 4 bases and J 1 base; nucleotides not matched to a gene: 5. Germline V gene sequence: CDR1 SGHTA, CDR2 FQGNSA. For the CDR3, the DNA is TGTGCCAGCAGCTACGTCGGGACTAGCGGGAACACCGGGGAGCTGTTTTTT. The encoded protein is CASSYVGTSGNTGELFF.

V is TRBV4-1 and J is TRBJ2-1; D perhaps matches TRBD2 (6 bases). This CDR3 is built from 17 residues. The V end lost 1 base, the J end lost 0 bases, and 13 bases lay between the germline ends. Germline assignment: CDR1 MGHRA and CDR2 YSYEKL. The CDR3 reads CASSQGHGGSSYNEQFF. CDR3 bases: TGCGCCAGCAGCCAAGGACATGGGGGGAGCTCCTACAATGAGCAGTTCTTC.

This clone has a single count. This chain connects TRBV7-6 to TRBJ2-5; TRBD2 aligns across 9 bases. Germline V gene data show CDR1 as SGHVS and CDR2 as FNYEAQ. V lost 5 bases to trimming and J lost 0 bases; unmatched junction nucleotides: 22. The CDR3 is 21 amino acids. This CDR3 reads CASSEAASGKVSHQYQETQYF. The CDR3 DNA follows: TGTGCCAGCAGCGAAGCCGCTAGCGGGAAAGTCTCCCACCAGTACCAAGAGACCCAGTACTTC.

In the case of this clone: The same CDR3 arises from other DNA sequences in this sample as well. The V and J genes are TRBV14 and TRBJ1-6; 9 bases line up with TRBD1. This CDR3 is 21 amino acids long. Per the germline V gene, CDR1 is SGHDN and CDR2 is FVKESK. The V and J ends lost 3 bases and 10 bases, in that order; junction bases with no gene match: 25. Written as DNA, the CDR3 is TGTGCCAGCAGCCATTCCTTATATCAGCAGCCACCCGGGACAGGGAGCTCACCCCTCCACTTT. This sequence encodes CASSHSLYQQPPGTGSSPLHF.

In its sample, this clone was seen once. The chain carries TRBV27 and TRBJ1-2; 8 bases align to TRBD1. The CDR3 totals 14 residues. With V trimmed by 5 bases and J by 5 bases, 7 bases remained unmatched. CDR1 and CDR2 (germline): MNHEY, SMNVEV (reference sequence). The CDR3 region is CASSMRTGLYGYTF. The CDR3 nucleotides are TGTGCCAGCAGTATGAGGACAGGGCTTTATGGCTACACCTTC.

This rearrangement joins TRBV9 to TRBJ2-1; possible D gene TRBD2, 7 bases. V lost 0 bases to trimming and J lost 2 bases, with 18 bases between them. Germline CDR1 reads SGDLS; CDR2 reads YYNGEE. The length of the CDR3 is 18 residues. Here the CDR3 DNA reads TGTGCCAGCAGCGTAGTTGGGTGGGGGGGGCCACCCTACAATGAGCAGTTCTTC. Protein product: CASSVVGWGGPPYNEQFF.

The V gene is TRBV28, the J gene TRBJ2-3; tentative D call: TRBD1 (6 bases). The CDR3 consists of 13 residues. CDR1 and CDR2 from the germline V gene are MDHEN and SYDVKM. Trimming cost V 6 bases and J 3 bases, with 10 bases left between them. CDR3 amino acids: CASSPDRTDTQYF. CDR3 DNA: TGTGCCAGCAGCCCCGACAGGACAGATACGCAGTATTTT.

This chain joins TRBV14 and TRBJ2-7; weak D call: TRBD1 (5 bases). CDR3 length: 15 residues. The V gene's germline CDR1 is SGHDN and CDR2 FVKESK. V lost 3 bases and J 5 bases, leaving 17 bases between the germline ends. The CDR3 here is CASSHHHVGPHEQYF. CDR3 sequence (DNA): TGTGCCAGCAGCCATCATCATGTGGGGCCTCACGAGCAGTACTTC.

This clone has a single count. The chain combines TRBV5-5 with TRBJ2-2; 7 nucleotides align to TRBD1. There are 14 residues in the CDR3. The V gene end was trimmed by 4 bases and the J gene end by 3 bases; junction bases not matched to a gene: 3. CDR1 and CDR2 (germline): SGHKS, YYEKEE (reference sequence). In nucleotides, the CDR3 is TGTGCCAGCAGCACGGGGACAGACACCGGGGAGCTGTTTTTT. Translating it yields CASSTGTDTGELFF.

The genes are TRBV9 and TRBJ2-1; 11 nucleotides line up with TRBD2. J gave up 8 bases and V 5 bases, and 6 bases lay outside the gene matches. The CDR3 length is 14 residues. From germline, CDR1 is SGDLS and CDR2 YYNGEE. Here the CDR3 DNA reads TGTGCCAGCAGAGAGACTAGCGGGGCTCATGAGCAGTTCTTC. This sequence encodes CASRETSGAHEQFF.

The chain is built from TRBV4-3 and TRBJ2-3; 8 bases match TRBD2. The CDR3 runs to 17 residues. Looked up from germline, CDR1 is LGHNA and CDR2 is YSLEER. V was clipped by 3 bases and J by 6 bases; unmatched bases: 14. The CDR3 protein is CASSQDRSAGEGDTQYF. CDR3 nucleotides: TGCGCCAGCAGCCAGGATCGCTCAGCGGGAGAAGGGGATACGCAGTATTTT.

The chain is built from TRBV14 and TRBJ2-1; D remains unclear. The CDR3 totals 16 residues. Germline CDR1 is SGHDN and CDR2 is FVKESK. The V gene lost 4 bases and the J gene lost 2 bases, with 15 bases spanning the gap. The CDR3 coding sequence is TGTGCCAGCAGCCGTGACTCGAGCCTGCCCTACAATGAGCAGTTCTTC. Protein product: CASSRDSSLPYNEQFF. Full variable domain (missing parts from reference TRBV14 and TRBJ2-1): EAGVTQFPSHSVIEKGQTVTLRCDPISGHDNLYWYRRVMGKEIKFLLHFVKESKQDESGMPNNRFLAERTGGTYSTLKVQPAELEDSGVYFCASSRDSSLPYNEQFFGPGTRLTVL.

The chain is built from TRBV29-1 and TRBJ2-4; D is unclear. The CDR3 runs 12 residues. CDR1 and CDR2 (germline): SQVTM, ANQGSEA. V dropped 7 bases and J dropped 0 bases, with 7 bases sitting between them. The CDR3 region is CSGLLAKNIQYF. The DNA for the CDR3 is TGCAGCGGACTCCTAGCCAAAAACATTCAGTACTTC.

The chain recombines TRBV4-1 with TRBJ1-6; D possibly corresponds to TRBD1 (6 bases). Germline lookup yields CDR1 MGHRA and CDR2 YSYEKL. This CDR3 has 18 residues. Trimming shortened V by 2 bases and J by 7 bases, and 21 bases separated the two germline ends. CDR3 nucleotide sequence: TGCGCCAGCAGCCAAAAAAAAAGAGAAACAGGGTTCAATTCACCCCTCCACTTT. This gives the protein CASSQKKRETGFNSPLHF.

The rearrangement joins TRBV6-5 to TRBJ2-3; tentative D call: TRBD1 (6 bases). CDR3 length equals 15 residues. V was pared by 4 bases and J by 8 bases, with 19 bases between. CDR1 and CDR2 (germline): MNHEY, SVGAGI. DNA for the CDR3: TGTGCCAGCAGTTTACTCCGGACAGAGCCTATTACGCAGTATTTT. Encoded protein: CASSLLRTEPITQYF.